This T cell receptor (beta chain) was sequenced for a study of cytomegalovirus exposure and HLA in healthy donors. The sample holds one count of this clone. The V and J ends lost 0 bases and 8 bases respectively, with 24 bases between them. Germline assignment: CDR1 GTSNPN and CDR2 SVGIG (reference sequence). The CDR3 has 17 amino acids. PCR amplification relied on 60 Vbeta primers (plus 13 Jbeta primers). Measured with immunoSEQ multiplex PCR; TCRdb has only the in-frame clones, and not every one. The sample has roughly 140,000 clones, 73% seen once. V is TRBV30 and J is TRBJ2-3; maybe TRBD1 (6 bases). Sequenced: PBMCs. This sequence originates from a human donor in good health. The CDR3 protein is CAWSVIGRGHDLGTQYF. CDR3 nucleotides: TGTGCCTGGAGTGTAATTGGCAGGGGCCACGATTTAGGTACGCAGTATTTT. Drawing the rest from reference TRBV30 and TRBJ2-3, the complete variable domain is SQTIHQWPATLVQPVGSPLSLECTVEGTSNPNLYWYRQAAGRGLQLLFYSVGIGQISSEVPQNLSASRPQDRQFILSSKKLLLSDSGFYLCAWSVIGRGHDLGTQYFGPGTRLTVL.